A single sample is the source of the 30 T cell receptor beta chains below, sequenced in a study of T cell repertoires in cytomegalovirus infection. MiXCR was run by TCRdb on the reads, yielding one entry per CDR3 protein. Among about 110,000 distinct CDR3 sequences listed, more than 30% were seen once. Their target antigens are unknown. The sequenced sample was CD8+ T cells from cultured PBMCs, obtained from culture after CMV antigen stimulation. These receptors all stem from a human donor in good health (CMV status not recorded). Some clones in this sample may be carry-over from other donors' samples.

This clonotype was seen repeatedly, ten times or more. The genes are TRBV4-3 and TRBJ2-1; D might be TRBD1 (6 bases). V was trimmed by 2 bases and J by 12 bases, leaving 23 bases between them. The V gene's germline CDR1 is LGHNA and CDR2 YSLEER. The CDR3 covers 16 residues. This chain's CDR3 is CASSQSSNRVTLGQFF. The DNA of the CDR3 is TGCGCCAGCAGCCAATCCTCTAACAGGGTGACACTTGGGCAGTTCTTC.

This clonotype was observed once. One end of the junction varies from germline; a read error may be responsible. V usage is TRBV6-1 and J usage is TRBJ1-2; 8 nucleotides agree with TRBD1. The CDR3 spans 14 residues. Germline assignment: CDR1 MNHNS and CDR2 SASEGT. CDR3 residues: CVSSPTGANYGYTF. CDR3 coding DNA: TGTGTCAGCAGTCCGACAGGGGCAAACTATGGCTACACCTTC.

The chain recombines TRBV7-8 with TRBJ2-7; tentative D call: TRBD2 (5 bases). V was pared by 6 bases and J by 4 bases, with 10 bases between. CDR1 SGHVS and CDR2 FQNEAQ come from the germline V gene. There are 12 residues in the CDR3. CDR3 sequence: CASSIGVYEQYF. The CDR3 nucleotides are TGTGCCAGCAGTATCGGGGTTTACGAGCAGTACTTC.

This clonotype occurred a few times. The rearrangement uses TRBV5-5 and TRBJ2-7; either TRBD1 or TRBD2 may supply D (5 bases each). This CDR3 contains 16 residues. From germline, CDR1 is SGHKS and CDR2 YYEKEE (reference sequence). Trimming shortened V by 0 bases and J by 1 base, and 14 bases separated the two germline ends. CDR3 sequence (DNA): TGTGCCAGCAGCTTGGGCAAATGGGGGTCGTCCTACGAGCAGTACTTC. Its protein is CASSLGKWGSSYEQYF.

The chain is built from TRBV4-3 and TRBJ2-7, with TRBD2 as a possible D gene (5 bases). The germline gives CDR1 LGHNA, CDR2 YSLEER. V was pared by 3 bases and J by 0 bases, with 21 bases between. This CDR3 is built from 18 residues. CDR3: CASSQEAQLVATSYEQYF. The CDR3 DNA reads TGCGCCAGCAGCCAGGAGGCGCAACTAGTGGCAACCTCCTACGAGCAGTACTTC.

This clonotype appeared many times. J is TRBJ1-4 and V is TRBV5-1; TRBD1 might be the D (5 bases). The ends were cut back, 4 bases at V and 8 bases at J, with 18 bases in the middle. CDR1 and CDR2 from the germline V gene are SGHRS and YFSETQ. The CDR3 length is 15 residues. CDR3 in amino acids: CASSPWDSGREKLFF. The CDR3 bases are TGCGCCAGCAGCCCCTGGGACTCGGGCCGGGAAAAACTGTTTTTT. Using reference TRBV5-1 and TRBJ1-4 for the parts outside the CDR3, the full variable domain is KAGVTQTPRYLIKTRGQQVTLSCSPISGHRSVSWYQQTPGQGLQFLFEYFSETQRNKGNFPGRFSGRQFSNSRSEMNVSTLELGDSALYLCASSPWDSGREKLFFGSGTQLSVL.

This clonotype was detected a few times. The chain uses TRBV6-1 and TRBJ1-1; D call uncertain. Germline CDR1 and CDR2: MNHNS and SASEGT. The V end lost 2 bases, the J end lost 3 bases, and 16 bases lay between the germline ends. The CDR3 is 16 amino acids. CDR3 protein: CASSERPSGLYTEAFF. Written as DNA, the CDR3 is TGTGCCAGCAGTGAAAGACCCTCCGGGTTGTACACTGAAGCTTTCTTT.

To note about this clonotype: This may come from a read error, since a much larger clone is one base off. The chain joins TRBV7-2 to TRBJ1-2; TRBD1 agrees at 8 bases. The J segment lost 0 bases and the V segment lost 5 bases, leaving 2 bases of the junction unmatched. Germline V gene lookup returns CDR1 SGHTA and CDR2 FQGNSA. This CDR3 is 14 amino acids long. The CDR3 DNA reads as TGTGCCAGCAGCAGACAGGGGTCTAACTATGGCTACACCTTC. Translated, it gives CASSRQGSNYGYTF.

The sample holds a few counts of this clonotype. The chain combines TRBV6-1 with TRBJ2-7; possibly TRBD1 for D (6 bases). The CDR3 loop spans 17 amino acids. The V and J ends lost 0 bases and 3 bases respectively, with 18 bases between them. Germline V gene lookup returns CDR1 MNHNS and CDR2 SASEGT. The CDR3 DNA reads as TGTGCCAGCAGTGAAGCGCGCGCATTGGACAGCTTCTACGAGCAGTACTTC. It translates to CASSEARALDSFYEQYF.

The V gene is TRBV4-1, the J gene TRBJ2-2; D may be TRBD2 (6 bases). The CDR3 contains 15 residues. Trimming cost V 2 bases and J 5 bases, with 12 bases left between them. Germline CDR1 and CDR2: MGHRA and YSYEKL. The CDR3 bases are TGCGCCAGCAGCCAAATCTTTCGGGGGACCGGGGAGCTGTTTTTT. Translating gives CASSQIFRGTGELFF.

This clonotype has only one observation. The chain recombines TRBV7-3 with TRBJ2-1; D is ambiguous. The CDR3 loop spans 14 amino acids. Trimming cost V 5 bases and J 0 bases, with 8 bases left between them. The germline gives CDR1 SGHTA, CDR2 FQGTGA. The CDR3 nucleotides read TGTGCCAGCAGCGAGTCTGCCTCCTACAATGAGCAGTTCTTC. Amino acid sequence: CASSESASYNEQFF.

This clonotype was counted at least ten times. This CDR3 reads CASSLTPAGPDGYTF. The CDR3 nucleotides read TGTGCCAGCAGCCTCACCCCCGCGGGCCCGGATGGCTACACCTTC. V usage is TRBV7-6 and J usage is TRBJ1-2; D gene ambiguous. This CDR3 contains 15 residues. The V end lost 5 bases, the J end lost 6 bases, and 19 bases lay between the germline ends. Germline CDR1 is SGHVS and CDR2 is FNYEAQ.

The chain uses TRBV13 and TRBJ2-5; possibly TRBD1 for D (6 bases). The CDR3 sequence is 17 residues long. Between the trimmed V and J ends, which lost 5 bases and 0 bases, there was a span of 19 bases. Germline V CDR1 and CDR2: PRHDT, FYEKMQ (reference sequence). The CDR3 loop is CASSARGQYGNQETQYF. CDR3 bases: TGTGCCAGCAGCGCCCGGGGACAATACGGGAACCAAGAGACCCAGTACTTC.

This clonotype was counted a few times. The V call is TRBV7-8, the J call TRBJ2-1; TRBD2 might be the D (7 bases). Trimming took 0 bases from V and 13 from J, leaving 13 bases between them. Germline CDR1 and CDR2: SGHVS and FQNEAQ. The CDR3 runs 13 residues. CDR3 DNA sequence: TGTGCCAGCAGCTTAGCGTCGGGGGGCTCTCAGTTCTTC. Its protein is CASSLASGGSQFF.

This clonotype was found many times. The genes are TRBV4-1 and TRBJ1-6; 7 bases align to TRBD1. The CDR3 extends over 15 amino acids. Germline V CDR1 and CDR2: MGHRA, YSYEKL. V dropped 2 bases and J dropped 10; count of bases not matched to a gene: 8. CDR3 region: CASSQSTGMGSPLHF. CDR3 nucleotides: TGCGCCAGCAGCCAATCGACAGGGATGGGGTCACCCCTCCACTTT.

The rearrangement joins TRBV3-1 to TRBJ1-4; 7 nucleotides line up with TRBD1. V was clipped by 5 bases and J by 10 bases; unmatched bases: 4. This CDR3 has 12 residues. Germline CDR1 is LGHDT and CDR2 is YNNKEL (reference sequence). The CDR3 spells CASSYRDRKLFF. The CDR3 DNA reads as TGTGCCAGCAGCTATCGGGACAGAAAACTGTTTTTT.

V usage is TRBV2 and J usage is TRBJ2-1; 10 bases are shared with TRBD2. Germline CDR1 is SNHLY and CDR2 is FYNNEI. With V trimmed by 1 base and J by 9 bases, 12 bases remained unmatched. The CDR3 extends over 17 amino acids. The chain's CDR3 is CASSEEPSGGALGEQFF. The CDR3 nucleotides are TGTGCCAGCAGTGAAGAGCCCAGCGGGGGGGCTTTAGGTGAGCAGTTCTTC.

This clonotype has more than one count but fewer than ten. The chain combines TRBV18 with TRBJ1-1, with D hard to call. CDR3 size: 13 residues. Trimming removed 4 bases from V and 1 base from J, with 7 bases in between. The germline CDR1 and CDR2 sequences are KGHSH and LQKENI. Here the CDR3 reads CASSQGGNTEAFF. DNA for the CDR3: TGTGCCAGCTCACAAGGCGGGAACACTGAAGCTTTCTTT.

The DNA for the CDR3 is TGTGCCAGCAGCTCACGGGGGGCAGACACAGATACGCAGTATTTT. It yields the protein CASSSRGADTDTQYF. This chain joins TRBV11-3 and TRBJ2-3, with D perhaps matching TRBD2 (7 bases). The length of the CDR3 is 15 residues. Trimming took off 4 bases at V and 2 bases at J, with 13 bases between the two ends. Germline V gene lookup returns CDR1 SGHNT and CDR2 YENEEA.

The genes are TRBV9 and TRBJ2-7, with D possibly TRBD2 on 6 matching bases. The V gene's germline CDR1 is SGDLS and CDR2 YYNGEE. V was shortened by 3 bases and J by 7 bases, with 17 bases between the two germline ends. This CDR3 region has 14 residues. The CDR3 region is CASSERDQREEQYF. CDR3 coding DNA: TGTGCCAGCAGCGAGAGGGACCAACGGGAGGAGCAGTACTTC. Variable domain in full (rest from reference TRBV9 and TRBJ2-7): DSGVTQTPKHLITATGQRVTLRCSPRSGDLSVYWYQQSLDQGLQFLIQYYNGEERAKGNILERFSAQQFPDLHSELNLSSLELGDSALYFCASSERDQREEQYFGPGTRLTVT.

The chain carries TRBV6-2 or TRBV6-3 and TRBJ1-2; D is unclear. V lost 6 bases to trimming and J lost 2 bases, with 19 bases between them. CDR3 length: 16 residues. CDR1 and CDR2 from the germline V gene are MNHEY and SVGEGT. DNA of the CDR3: TGTGCCAGCAGCCACCCAGGAGGGCTATTCAACTATGGCTACACCTTC. It yields the protein CASSHPGGLFNYGYTF.

The chain joins TRBV25-1 to TRBJ2-3; D ambiguous. The CDR3 consists of 12 residues. V lost 1 base, J lost 5 bases, and 4 bases lay in between. Germline CDR1 and CDR2: MGHDK and SYGVNS. CDR3 sequence reads: CASSESLDTQYF. The CDR3, as DNA: TGTGCCAGCAGTGAATCGCTAGATACGCAGTATTTT.

This chain connects TRBV28 to TRBJ2-4; TRBD1 matches 8 bases. The CDR3 consists of 15 residues. Germline trimming cut 2 bases from V and 9 bases from J; bases unmatched to any gene: 9. CDR1 is MDHEN and CDR2 is SYDVKM in the germline V gene. CDR3 amino acids: CASSLSWGTGSIQYF. DNA of the CDR3: TGTGCCAGCAGTTTAAGTTGGGGGACAGGTTCCATTCAGTACTTC.

The chain employs TRBV27 and TRBJ2-1; 9 positions match TRBD1. Germline lookup yields CDR1 MNHEY and CDR2 SMNVEV (reference sequence). The CDR3 extends over 15 amino acids. The V segment lost 2 bases and the J segment 4 bases; nucleotides outside the gene matches: 3. The CDR3 loop is CASSLRDRVYNEQFF. The DNA for the CDR3 is TGTGCCAGCAGTTTACGGGACAGGGTTTACAATGAGCAGTTCTTC.

A few counts support this clonotype. The chain has TRBV6-6 and TRBJ2-1; the match to TRBD2 covers 8 bases. V was clipped by 6 bases and J by 8 bases; unmatched bases: 3. The CDR3 length is 12 residues. The germline CDR1 and CDR2 sequences are MNHNY and SVGAGI (reference sequence). Here the CDR3 DNA reads TGTGCCAGCAGCCGACTAGCGTATGAGCAGTTCTTC. This gives the protein CASSRLAYEQFF.

This rearrangement joins TRBV7-9 to TRBJ1-1; TRBD1 might be the D (5 bases). The CDR3 spans 15 residues. CDR1 and CDR2 (germline): SEHNR, FQNEAQ (reference sequence). Trimming took 2 bases from V and 4 from J, leaving 14 bases between them. Here the CDR3 reads CASSLMVRVGTEAFF. The CDR3 nucleotides read TGTGCCAGCAGCTTAATGGTCAGGGTCGGCACTGAAGCTTTCTTT. Together with reference TRBV7-9 and TRBJ1-1, the CDR3 gives the full variable domain: DTGVSQNPRHKITKRGQNVTFRCDPISEHNRLYWYRQTLGQGPEFLTYFQNEAQLEKSRLLSDRFSAERPKGSFSTLEIQRTEQGDSAMYLCASSLMVRVGTEAFFGQGTRLTVV.

The chain recombines TRBV27 with TRBJ2-7; 9 nucleotides agree with TRBD2. In germline, CDR1 is MNHEY, CDR2 SMNVEV (reference sequence). The length of the CDR3 is 17 residues. The junction had 8 bases not matched to a gene; V was cut back by 0 bases and J by 2 bases. DNA for the CDR3: TGTGCCAGCAGTTTATCGGGCCTAGCGGGGACCACCTACGAGCAGTACTTC. Protein: CASSLSGLAGTTYEQYF.

This clonotype was counted ten times or more. The gene calls are TRBV12-3 or TRBV12-4 and TRBJ1-2; D is uncertain. This CDR3 comprises 12 residues. V was pared by 1 base and J by 5 bases, with 5 bases between. CDR3 bases: TGTGCCAGCAGTTTAGGTCTTTATGGCTACACCTTC. This translates into CASSLGLYGYTF.

The chain is built from TRBV18 and TRBJ2-2, with 7 bases matching TRBD1. This CDR3 has 15 residues. V dropped 5 bases and J dropped 3; count of bases not matched to a gene: 6. Germline CDR1 and CDR2: KGHSH and LQKENI. The CDR3 nucleotides are TGTGCCAGCTCATCCGGGACAGTCTACACCGGGGAGCTGTTTTTT. Translated, it gives CASSSGTVYTGELFF.

The genes are TRBV7-9 and TRBJ2-7, with 8 nucleotides matching TRBD2. Germline lookup yields CDR1 SEHNR and CDR2 FQNEAQ (reference sequence). Unmatched junction bases numbered 6, after V lost 5 bases and J lost 0 bases. The CDR3 consists of 15 residues. CDR3 residues: CASSVAGGSSYEQYF. Written as DNA, the CDR3 is TGTGCCAGCAGCGTCGCGGGGGGCTCCTCCTACGAGCAGTACTTC.